Below, 11 T cell receptor beta chains from the same sample are listed, as sequenced in a study of identical twins. TCRdb analysed the 5' RACE reads with MiXCR anew, one entry per CDR3 protein. The profile shows hundreds of thousands of distinct CDR3 sequences, about 12% of them singletons. These records were also assigned to another study, of yellow fever vaccine responses in identical twins.

The sequenced material came from PBMCs. All receptors come from a woman between 18 and 29 years old in good health.

This clonotype was observed a few times. The chain combines TRBV20-1 with TRBJ1-2; a possible D gene is TRBD1 (6 bases). The length of the CDR3 is 15 residues. CDR1 and CDR2 (germline): DFQATT, SNEGSKA (reference sequence). Trimming removed 0 bases at V and 5 bases at J, with 16 bases between. CDR3 coding DNA: TGCAGTGCTAGAGATATCCAGGGGACTCCTTATGGCTACACCTTC. It encodes CSARDIQGTPYGYTF.

This clonotype was counted many times. The chain combines TRBV5-1 with TRBJ2-7, with 13 bases fitting TRBD2. This CDR3 is 16 amino acids long. Germline values: CDR1 SGHRS, CDR2 YFSETQ. The ends lost 0 bases at V and 5 bases at J; junction bases unmatched: 5. CDR3 in amino acids: CASSLGLAGGPDEQYF. The CDR3 region has the DNA TGCGCCAGCAGCTTGGGACTAGCGGGAGGTCCGGACGAGCAGTACTTC.

The chain carries TRBV9 and TRBJ1-1, with D hard to call. Germline loops: CDR1 SGDLS, CDR2 YYNGEE. Trimming took off 0 bases at V and 1 base at J, with 7 bases between the two ends. The CDR3 has 14 residues. The CDR3 bases are TGTGCCAGCAGCGTAGGCCCGCAGAACACTGAAGCTTTCTTT. Its translation is CASSVGPQNTEAFF.

The sample holds many counts of this clonotype. The gene calls are TRBV3-1 and TRBJ1-6; D gene uncertain. Per germline, CDR1 LGHDT and CDR2 YNNKEL (reference sequence). The CDR3 runs to 13 residues. The V end was cut by 3 bases, the J end by 7 bases, with 7 bases between. The CDR3 is CASSQGVNSPLHF. In nucleotides, the CDR3 is TGTGCCAGCAGCCAGGGCGTAAATTCACCCCTCCACTTT.

This clonotype was counted at least ten times. The genes are TRBV2 and TRBJ1-6; no clear D. The ends were cut back, 6 bases at V and 5 bases at J, with 8 bases in the middle. The length of the CDR3 is 13 residues. CDR1 is SNHLY and CDR2 is FYNNEI in the germline V gene. As DNA, the CDR3 is TGTGCCAGCAGGGCAGACCATAATTCACCCCTCCACTTT. This codes for CASRADHNSPLHF.

This clonotype was counted between two and nine times. The DNA of the CDR3 is TGTGCCAGCAGCCAAAGTTACAGGGGTGTCACTGAAGCTTTCTTT. Residues: CASSQSYRGVTEAFF. The V call is TRBV3-1, the J call TRBJ1-1, with TRBD1 matching 7 bases. Germline CDR1 LGHDT, CDR2 YNNKEL (reference sequence). The CDR3 contains 15 residues. Trimming cost V 2 bases and J 4 bases; bases outside gene matches: 7.

The chain uses TRBV29-1 and TRBJ2-5; TRBD2 aligns across 12 bases. Trimming cost V 2 bases and J 2 bases; bases outside gene matches: 6. The germline gives CDR1 SQVTM, CDR2 ANQGSEA. The CDR3 covers 16 residues. The CDR3: CSVELTSGGTQETQYF. The DNA of the CDR3 is TGCAGCGTTGAACTAACTAGCGGGGGGACTCAAGAGACCCAGTACTTC.

This clonotype showed up just a few times. CDR3 sequence: CASSQKGGRVDRQGRLFF. CDR3 DNA sequence: TGTGCCAGCAGCCAAAAAGGGGGGCGGGTCGACAGGCAGGGTCGGTTGTTCTTC. The chain uses TRBV11-2 and TRBJ2-1; D may be TRBD1 or TRBD2 (6 bases each). Germline loops: CDR1 SGHAT, CDR2 FQNNGV. The CDR3 sequence is 18 residues long. Trimming pared 5 bases from V and 15 bases from J, leaving 35 bases between.

This clonotype has a handful of counts. The chain has TRBV20-1 and TRBJ2-5; D might be TRBD1 (5 bases). The CDR3 loop spans 11 amino acids. Germline assignment: CDR1 DFQATT and CDR2 SNEGSKA (reference sequence). CDR3 sequence: CTARQQETQYF. The CDR3 DNA follows: TGCACTGCACGACAGCAAGAGACCCAGTACTTC.

The chain is built from TRBV3-1 and TRBJ2-7; D gene uncertain. In germline, CDR1 is LGHDT, CDR2 YNNKEL (reference sequence). This CDR3 has 16 residues. Trimming stripped 4 bases from V and 1 base from J, with 17 bases between. Written as DNA, the CDR3 is TGTGCCAGCAGCCCACAGAGGTTCGGCTTGTCCTACGAGCAGTACTTC. Amino acid sequence: CASSPQRFGLSYEQYF.

The CDR3 DNA sequence: TGTGCCACCCACGGGACTAGCGGGAAGCCCTACGAGCAGTACTTC. Its translation is CATHGTSGKPYEQYF. The chain is built from TRBV6-1 and TRBJ2-7; 13 bases match TRBD2. The trim removed 10 bases at V and 2 bases at J, leaving 8 bases unmatched. The CDR3 sequence is 15 residues long. CDR1 MNHNS and CDR2 SASEGT come from the germline V gene.